Below, 9 T cell receptor beta chains from the same sample are listed, as sequenced in a study of beta chain features in type 1 diabetes. These receptors lack a known antigen. General study results and limits: In every one of the four CD4+ subsets, TCRB CDR3s were moderately but significantly shorter in Type 1 diabetes patients.

Every isolated RNA sample was fully reverse transcribed, so sequencing captured expressed TCRB transcripts. Sequencing was performed with immunoSEQ multiplex PCR; in TCRdb, only in-frame clones are kept and a portion is missing. This sample yields around 310,000 clones, of which about 13% are seen a single time; about 0.016% belongs to the top ten. Sequencing was performed on naive CD4+ T cells from blood. The receptor source for this set is a woman between 18 and 29 years old with type 1 diabetes.

This chain links TRBV19 with TRBJ2-2; the match to TRBD1 covers 9 bases. J lost 5 bases, V lost 4 bases, and 8 bases had no gene match. CDR3 size: 16 residues. CDR1 LNHDA and CDR2 SQIVND come from the germline V gene (reference sequence). The CDR3 is CASSTIYRGQTGELFF. The CDR3 nucleotides read TGTGCCAGTAGTACTATCTACAGGGGGCAGACCGGGGAGCTGTTTTTT.

This clone was seen at least ten times. The rearrangement uses TRBV14 and TRBJ2-1, with a tentative D call TRBD1 (5 bases). CDR1 and CDR2 (germline): SGHDN, FVKESK. The CDR3 extends over 11 amino acids. Deletions cut 4 bases from V and 10 bases from J, with 8 bases between. This CDR3 is CASSRDREQFF. The CDR3 region has the DNA TGTGCCAGCAGCCGAGACAGAGAGCAGTTCTTC. The entire variable domain, with the rest obtained from reference TRBV14 and TRBJ2-1, is as follows: EAGVTQFPSHSVIEKGQTVTLRCDPISGHDNLYWYRRVMGKEIKFLLHFVKESKQDESGMPNNRFLAERTGGTYSTLKVQPAELEDSGVYFCASSRDREQFFGPGTRLTVL.

The chain has TRBV7-9 and TRBJ2-1, with 8 bases that match TRBD2. The CDR3 has 14 amino acids. J was trimmed by 8 bases and V by 1 base; bases with no gene match: 4. Germline V gene lookup returns CDR1 SEHNR and CDR2 FQNEAQ (reference sequence). The CDR3 sequence is CASSLVPGRDEQFF. CDR3 DNA: TGTGCCAGCAGCTTAGTCCCCGGGAGGGATGAGCAGTTCTTC.

This clone appeared a few times. This chain connects TRBV9 to TRBJ2-1; TRBD2 aligns across 8 bases. V trimming: 3 bases; J trimming: 9 bases; junction bases outside the gene matches: 11. Germline V gives CDR1 SGDLS, CDR2 YYNGEE. CDR3 length: 15 residues. CDR3 protein: CASSDREGPIGEQFF. For the CDR3, the DNA is TGTGCCAGCAGCGACCGGGAGGGCCCAATAGGTGAGCAGTTCTTC.

A few counts support this clone. The CDR3 reads CASSRGAARSYNEQFF. CDR3 DNA sequence: TGCGCCAGCAGCCGTGGGGCGGCCCGCTCCTACAATGAGCAGTTCTTC. V usage is TRBV4-1 and J usage is TRBJ2-1, with a possible D match to TRBD1 (5 bases). In germline, CDR1 is MGHRA, CDR2 YSYEKL. This CDR3 is built from 16 residues. V shed 4 bases and J shed 0 bases, with 13 bases lying between them.

A few counts support this clone. The chain has TRBV11-2 and TRBJ1-1; 7 positions match TRBD1. After removal of 5 bases from V and 1 base from J, the junction contained 4 bases not matched to a gene. Germline V gene lookup returns CDR1 SGHAT and CDR2 FQNNGV. The CDR3 runs 14 residues. CDR3 nucleotide sequence: TGTGCCAGCAGCCTCTACAGGGGGAACACTGAAGCTTTCTTT. Its translation: CASSLYRGNTEAFF.

This clone was observed a few times. The rearrangement joins TRBV2 to TRBJ2-5; D unresolved. From germline, CDR1 is SNHLY and CDR2 FYNNEI. V was shortened by 4 bases and J by 2 bases, with 8 bases between the two germline ends. The CDR3 sequence is 13 residues long. Here the CDR3 DNA reads TGTGCCAGCAGTGTGAGAGAGCAAGAGACCCAGTACTTC. This translates into CASSVREQETQYF.

The chain recombines TRBV27 with TRBJ2-7; 14 bases map to TRBD2. With 5 bases clipped from V and 5 bases from J, the junction kept 8 bases outside the gene matches. In germline, CDR1 is MNHEY, CDR2 SMNVEV (reference sequence). CDR3 length: 16 residues. This CDR3 is CASSPRTSGRFHEQYF. CDR3 nucleotide sequence: TGTGCCAGCAGTCCTCGGACTAGCGGGAGGTTCCACGAGCAGTACTTC.

This chain links TRBV10-3 with TRBJ1-3, with a tentative D call TRBD1 (6 bases). Germline CDR1 and CDR2: ENHRY and SYGVKD. V lost 10 bases and J 0 bases, leaving 10 bases between the germline ends. The CDR3 length is 13 residues. This chain's CDR3 is CATRDNSGNTIYF. The CDR3 region has the DNA TGTGCCACCCGGGACAACTCTGGAAACACCATATATTTT.